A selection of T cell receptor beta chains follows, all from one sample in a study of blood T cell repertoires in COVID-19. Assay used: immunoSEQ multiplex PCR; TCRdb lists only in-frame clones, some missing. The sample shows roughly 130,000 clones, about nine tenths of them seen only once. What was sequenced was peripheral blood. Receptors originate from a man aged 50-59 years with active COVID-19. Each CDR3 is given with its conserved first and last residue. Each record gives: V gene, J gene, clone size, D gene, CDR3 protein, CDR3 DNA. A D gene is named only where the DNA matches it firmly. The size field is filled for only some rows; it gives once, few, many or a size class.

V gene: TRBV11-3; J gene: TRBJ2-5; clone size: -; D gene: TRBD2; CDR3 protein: CASSPGLAGEGETQYF; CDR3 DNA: TGTGCCAGCAGCCCAGGACTAGCGGGAGAGGGCGAGACCCAGTACTTC
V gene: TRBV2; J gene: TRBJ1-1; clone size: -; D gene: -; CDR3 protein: CASSERGGSEAFF; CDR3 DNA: TGTGCCAGCAGTGAGAGAGGAGGGTCCGAAGCTTTCTTT
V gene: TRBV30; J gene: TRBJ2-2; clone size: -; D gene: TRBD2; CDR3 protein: CAWSVTRTSGTFGAGELFF; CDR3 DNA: TGTGCCTGGAGTGTAACTCGGACTAGCGGCACCTTCGGGGCCGGGGAGCTGTTTTTT
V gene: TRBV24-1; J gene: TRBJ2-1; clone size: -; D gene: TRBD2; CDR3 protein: CATGRLAGEQFF; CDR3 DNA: TGTGCCACCGGGCGACTAGCGGGTGAGCAGTTCTTC
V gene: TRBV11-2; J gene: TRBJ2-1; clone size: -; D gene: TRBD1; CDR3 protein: CASRTGGARNEQFF; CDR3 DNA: TGTGCCAGCAGGACAGGGGGCGCCAGGAATGAGCAGTTCTTC
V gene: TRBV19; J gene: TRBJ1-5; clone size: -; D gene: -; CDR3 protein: CASRDRTRNQPQHF; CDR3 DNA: TGTGCCAGTAGAGACAGGACGCGCAATCAGCCCCAGCATTTT
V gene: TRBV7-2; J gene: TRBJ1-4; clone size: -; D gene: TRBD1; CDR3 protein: CASSGTGGRRTNEKLFF; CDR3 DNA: TGTGCCAGCAGCGGAACAGGGGGCCGCCGAACTAATGAAAAACTGTTTTTT
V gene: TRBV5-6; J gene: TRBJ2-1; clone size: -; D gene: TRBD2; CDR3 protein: CASSLSPLLAGVGEQFF; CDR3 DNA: TGTGCCAGCAGCTTGTCCCCTCTACTAGCGGGAGTAGGTGAGCAGTTCTTC
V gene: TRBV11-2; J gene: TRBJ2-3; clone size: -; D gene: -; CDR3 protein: CASSLGQGGITQYF; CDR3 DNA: TGTGCCAGCAGCTTAGGCCAGGGGGGAATTACGCAGTATTTT
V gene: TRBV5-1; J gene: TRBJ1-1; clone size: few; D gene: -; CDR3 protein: CASSLDPWNTEAFF; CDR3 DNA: TGCGCCAGCAGCTTGGATCCCTGGAACACTGAAGCTTTCTTT
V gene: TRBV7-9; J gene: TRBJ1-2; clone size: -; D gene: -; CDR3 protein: CASSPGGLSDYGYTF; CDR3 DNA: TGTGCCAGCAGCCCCGGGGGGCTCAGCGACTATGGCTACACCTTC
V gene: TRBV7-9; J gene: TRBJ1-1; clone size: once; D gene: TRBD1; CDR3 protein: CASSSSYRGITEAFF; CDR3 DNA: TGTGCCAGCAGCTCATCGTACAGGGGGATCACTGAAGCTTTCTTT
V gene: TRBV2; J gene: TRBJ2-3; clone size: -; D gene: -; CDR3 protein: CASSEVGGSRDTQYF; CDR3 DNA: TGTGCCAGCAGTGAAGTGGGGGGTTCGAGAGATACGCAGTATTTT
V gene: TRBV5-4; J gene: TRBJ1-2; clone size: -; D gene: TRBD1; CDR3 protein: CASSANKQGAFYGYTF; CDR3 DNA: TGTGCCAGCAGCGCAAACAAACAGGGGGCCTTCTATGGCTACACCTTC
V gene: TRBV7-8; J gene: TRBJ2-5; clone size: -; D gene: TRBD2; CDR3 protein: CASSPGRLAPQETQYF; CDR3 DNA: TGTGCCAGCAGCCCAGGGCGACTAGCGCCTCAAGAGACCCAGTACTTC
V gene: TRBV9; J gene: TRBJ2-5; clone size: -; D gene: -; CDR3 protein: CASSSPREDRAQETQYF; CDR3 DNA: TGTGCCAGCAGCAGCCCTCGGGAGGACAGGGCACAAGAGACCCAGTACTTC
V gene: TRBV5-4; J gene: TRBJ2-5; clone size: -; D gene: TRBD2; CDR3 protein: CASSLAGGIQETQYF; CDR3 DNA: TGTGCCAGCAGCCTAGCGGGGGGCATCCAAGAGACCCAGTACTTC
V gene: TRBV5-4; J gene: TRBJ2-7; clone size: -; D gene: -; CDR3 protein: CASSSQASSYEQYF; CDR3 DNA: TGTGCCAGCAGCTCACAGGCAAGCTCCTACGAGCAGTACTTC
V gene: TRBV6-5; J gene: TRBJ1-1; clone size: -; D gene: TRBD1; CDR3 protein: CASRISGGGYAEAFF; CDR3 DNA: TGTGCCAGCAGAATCTCAGGGGGTGGGTACGCTGAAGCTTTCTTT
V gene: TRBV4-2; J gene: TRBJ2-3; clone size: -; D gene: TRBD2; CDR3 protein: CASSQLGPGGGGGTDTQYF; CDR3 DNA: TGTGCCAGCAGCCAACTAGGCCCCGGCGGCGGGGGTGGGACAGATACGCAGTATTTT
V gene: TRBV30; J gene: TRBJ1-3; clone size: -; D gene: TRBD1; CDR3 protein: CAWSTTGHSGNTIYF; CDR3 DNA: TGTGCCTGGAGCACGACAGGGCACTCTGGAAACACCATATATTTT
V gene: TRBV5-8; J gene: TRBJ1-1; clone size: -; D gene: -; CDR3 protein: CASSFGGRGTEAFF; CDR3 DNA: TGTGCCAGCAGCTTCGGGGGGCGGGGAACTGAAGCTTTCTTT
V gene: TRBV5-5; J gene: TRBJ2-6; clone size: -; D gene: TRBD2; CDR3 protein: CASSWEGPSGANVLTF; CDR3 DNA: TGTGCCAGCAGCTGGGAGGGACCATCAGGGGCCAACGTCCTGACTTTC
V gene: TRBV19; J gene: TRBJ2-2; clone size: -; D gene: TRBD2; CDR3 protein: CASSASGSWNTGELFF; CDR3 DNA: TGTGCCAGTAGTGCTAGCGGGAGCTGGAACACCGGGGAGCTGTTTTTT
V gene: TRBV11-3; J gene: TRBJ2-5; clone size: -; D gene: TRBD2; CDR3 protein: CASAGGVQETQYF; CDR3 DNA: TGTGCCTCTGCGGGAGGAGTGCAAGAGACCCAGTACTTC
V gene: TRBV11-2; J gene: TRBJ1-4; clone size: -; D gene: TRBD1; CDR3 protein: CAQGVTNEKLFF; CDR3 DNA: TGTGCCCAGGGGGTCACTAATGAAAAACTGTTTTTT
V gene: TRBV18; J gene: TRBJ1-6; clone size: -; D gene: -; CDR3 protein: CASSPGRAQNSPLHF; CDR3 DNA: TGTGCCAGCTCACCTGGCAGGGCGCAAAATTCACCCCTCCACTTT
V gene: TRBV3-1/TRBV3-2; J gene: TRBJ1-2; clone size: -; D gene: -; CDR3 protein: CASSPRRGSGGYTF; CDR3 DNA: TGTGCCAGCAGCCCTCGGCGGGGGTCGGGAGGCTACACCTTC
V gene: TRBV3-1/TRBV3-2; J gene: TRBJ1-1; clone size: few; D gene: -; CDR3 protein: CASSQVGRTEAFF; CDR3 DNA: TGTGCCAGCAGCCAAGTTGGCAGGACTGAAGCTTTCTTT
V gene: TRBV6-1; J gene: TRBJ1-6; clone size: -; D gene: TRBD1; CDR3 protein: CASSERGGLYNSPLHF; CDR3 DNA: TGTGCCAGCAGTGAACGAGGGGGCCTCTATAATTCACCCCTCCACTTT
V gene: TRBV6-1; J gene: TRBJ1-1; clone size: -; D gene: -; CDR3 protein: CASSEALRGTEAFF; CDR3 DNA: TGTGCCAGCAGTGAAGCGCTTAGGGGAACTGAAGCTTTCTTT
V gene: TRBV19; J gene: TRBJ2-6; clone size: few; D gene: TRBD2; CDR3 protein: CASSIRGRRGLAGEEPGANVLTF; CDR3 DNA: TGTGCCAGTAGTATAAGGGGTCGTAGGGGACTAGCGGGAGAAGAACCTGGGGCCAACGTCCTGACTTTC
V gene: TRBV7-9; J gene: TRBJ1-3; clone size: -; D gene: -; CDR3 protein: CASSLLGDSGNTIYF; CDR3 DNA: TGTGCCAGCAGCTTACTCGGTGACTCTGGAAACACCATATATTTT
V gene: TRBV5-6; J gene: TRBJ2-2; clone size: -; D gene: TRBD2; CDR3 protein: CASSGGPVTGELFF; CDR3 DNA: TGTGCCAGTTCGGGAGGGCCGGTCACCGGGGAGCTGTTTTTT
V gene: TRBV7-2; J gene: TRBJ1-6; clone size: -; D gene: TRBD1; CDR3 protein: CASSITGGISPLHF; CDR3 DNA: TGTGCCAGCAGCATTACAGGGGGAATTTCACCCCTCCACTTT
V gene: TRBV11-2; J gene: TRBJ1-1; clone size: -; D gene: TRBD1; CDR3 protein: CASSFHGTGARAFF; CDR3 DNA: TGTGCCAGCAGCTTTCACGGGACAGGGGCGAGAGCTTTCTTT
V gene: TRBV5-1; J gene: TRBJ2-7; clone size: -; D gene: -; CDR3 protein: CASSPGDPNRYEQYF; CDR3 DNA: TGCGCCAGCAGCCCCGGGGATCCGAATCGCTACGAGCAGTACTTC
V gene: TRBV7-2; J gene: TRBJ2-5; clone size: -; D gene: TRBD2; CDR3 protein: CASSLLGLAGETQYF; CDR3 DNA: TGTGCCAGCAGCTTACTGGGACTAGCGGGTGAGACCCAGTACTTC
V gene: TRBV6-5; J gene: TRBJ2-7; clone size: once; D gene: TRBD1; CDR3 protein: CASSYSSDRGLNEQYF; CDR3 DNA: TGTGCCAGCAGTTACTCGTCGGACAGGGGGTTAAACGAGCAGTACTTC
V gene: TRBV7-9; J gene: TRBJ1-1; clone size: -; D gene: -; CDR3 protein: CASSSPGERRAEAFF; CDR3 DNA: TGTGCCAGCAGCTCACCCGGAGAAAGGCGTGCTGAAGCTTTCTTT
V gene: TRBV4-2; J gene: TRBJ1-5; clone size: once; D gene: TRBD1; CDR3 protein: CASSQDRVSNQPQHF; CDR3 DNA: TGTGCCAGCAGCCAGGACAGGGTTAGCAATCAGCCCCAGCATTTT
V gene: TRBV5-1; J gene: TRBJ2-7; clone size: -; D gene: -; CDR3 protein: CASSPGTIYEQYF; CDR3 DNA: TGCGCCAGCAGCCCCGGGACAATCTACGAGCAGTACTTC
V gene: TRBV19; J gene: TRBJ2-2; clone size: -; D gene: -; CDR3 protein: CASRQQGSANTGELFF; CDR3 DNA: TGTGCCAGTAGGCAACAGGGATCAGCGAACACCGGGGAGCTGTTTTTT
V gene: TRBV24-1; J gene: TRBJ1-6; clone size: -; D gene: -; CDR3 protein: CATQDGSSNSPLHF; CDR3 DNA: TGTGCCACCCAGGATGGCAGTTCAAATTCACCCCTCCACTTT
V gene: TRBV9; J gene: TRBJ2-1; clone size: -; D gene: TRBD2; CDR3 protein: CASSDYTSGGKNEQFF; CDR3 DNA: TGTGCCAGCAGCGATTATACTAGCGGGGGTAAGAATGAGCAGTTCTTC
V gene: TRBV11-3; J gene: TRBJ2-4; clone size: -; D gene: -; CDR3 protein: CASSLRSDILAKNIQYF; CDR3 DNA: TGTGCCAGCAGCTTAAGATCGGACATCCTAGCCAAAAACATTCAGTACTTC
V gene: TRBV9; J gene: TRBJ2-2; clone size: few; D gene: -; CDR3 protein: CASSARGAETGELFF; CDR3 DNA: TGTGCCAGCAGTGCCCGGGGGGCTGAAACCGGGGAGCTGTTTTTT
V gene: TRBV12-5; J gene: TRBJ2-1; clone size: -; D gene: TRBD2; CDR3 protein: CASGFGTSGYNEQFF; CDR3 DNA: TGTGCTAGTGGTTTCGGGACTAGCGGGTACAATGAGCAGTTCTTC
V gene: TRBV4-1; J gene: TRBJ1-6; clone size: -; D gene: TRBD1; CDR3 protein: CASSQFPGQGASPLHF; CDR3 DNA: TGCGCCAGCAGCCAGTTTCCGGGACAGGGGGCTTCACCCCTCCACTTT
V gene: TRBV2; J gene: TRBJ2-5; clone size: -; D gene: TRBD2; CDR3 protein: CASSDSRGGSETQYF; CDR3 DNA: TGTGCCAGCAGTGATTCTCGGGGGGGCTCGGAGACCCAGTACTTC
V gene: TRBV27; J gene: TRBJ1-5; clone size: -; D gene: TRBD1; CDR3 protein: CASSPGQGRNQPQHF; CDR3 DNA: TGTGCCAGCAGCCCGGGACAGGGGCGCAATCAGCCCCAGCATTTT
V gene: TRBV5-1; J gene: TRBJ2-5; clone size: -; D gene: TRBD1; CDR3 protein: CASSPGTVGETQYF; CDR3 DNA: TGCGCCAGCAGCCCCGGGACAGTAGGAGAGACCCAGTACTTC
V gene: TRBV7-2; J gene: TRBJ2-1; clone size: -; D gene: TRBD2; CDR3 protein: CASSFRSGGRDEQFF; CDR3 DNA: TGTGCCAGCAGCTTCCGTAGCGGGGGGAGGGATGAGCAGTTCTTC
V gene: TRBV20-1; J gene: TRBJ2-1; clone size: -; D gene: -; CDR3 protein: CSAAKGNEQFF; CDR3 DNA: TGCAGTGCTGCCAAGGGGAATGAGCAGTTCTTC
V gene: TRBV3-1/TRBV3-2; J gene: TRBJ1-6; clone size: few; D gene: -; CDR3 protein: CASSPRGSGPLHF; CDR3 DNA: TGTGCCAGCAGCCCCCGGGGTAGTGGACCCCTCCACTTT
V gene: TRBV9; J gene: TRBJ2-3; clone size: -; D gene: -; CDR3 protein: CATNLGGQADTQYF; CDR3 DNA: TGTGCCACCAACTTGGGGGGGCAAGCAGATACGCAGTATTTT
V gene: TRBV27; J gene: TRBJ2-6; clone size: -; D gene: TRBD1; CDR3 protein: CASSPWTGGFAGANVLTF; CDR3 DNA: TGTGCCAGCAGTCCCTGGACAGGGGGCTTCGCTGGGGCCAACGTCCTGACTTTC
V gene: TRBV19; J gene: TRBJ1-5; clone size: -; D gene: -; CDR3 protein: CASSTQDSNQPQHF; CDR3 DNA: TGTGCCAGTAGTACACAAGATAGCAATCAGCCCCAGCATTTT
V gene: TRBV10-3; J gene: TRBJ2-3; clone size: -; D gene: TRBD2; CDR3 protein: CASRAGSTDTQYF; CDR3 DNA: TGTGCCTCGCGAGCGGGGAGCACAGATACGCAGTATTTT